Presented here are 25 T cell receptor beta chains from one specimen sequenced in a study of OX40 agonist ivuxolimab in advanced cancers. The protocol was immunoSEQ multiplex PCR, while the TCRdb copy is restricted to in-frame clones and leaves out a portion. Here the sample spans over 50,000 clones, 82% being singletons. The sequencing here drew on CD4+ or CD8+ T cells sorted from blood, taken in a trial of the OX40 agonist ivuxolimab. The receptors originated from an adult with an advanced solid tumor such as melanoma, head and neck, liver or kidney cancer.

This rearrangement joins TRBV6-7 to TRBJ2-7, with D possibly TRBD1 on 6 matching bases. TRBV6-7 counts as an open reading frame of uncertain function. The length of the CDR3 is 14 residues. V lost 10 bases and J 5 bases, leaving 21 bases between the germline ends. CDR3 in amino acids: CATRLEGGSHEQYF. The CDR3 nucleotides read TGTGCCACGCGTTTAGAAGGGGGAAGCCACGAGCAGTACTTC.

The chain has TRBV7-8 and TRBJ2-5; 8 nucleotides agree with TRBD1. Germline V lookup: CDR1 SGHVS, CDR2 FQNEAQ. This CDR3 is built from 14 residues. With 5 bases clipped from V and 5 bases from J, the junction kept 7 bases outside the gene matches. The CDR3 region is CASSRDRGRETQYF. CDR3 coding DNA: TGTGCCAGCAGCCGCGACAGGGGTCGGGAGACCCAGTACTTC.

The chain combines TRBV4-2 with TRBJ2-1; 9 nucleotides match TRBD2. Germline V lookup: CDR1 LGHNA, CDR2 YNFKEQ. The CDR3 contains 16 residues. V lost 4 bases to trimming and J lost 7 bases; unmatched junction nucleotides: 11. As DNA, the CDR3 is TGTGCCAGCAGCCCAAGACTAGCGGACCTACGGAATGAGCAGTTCTTC. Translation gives CASSPRLADLRNEQFF.

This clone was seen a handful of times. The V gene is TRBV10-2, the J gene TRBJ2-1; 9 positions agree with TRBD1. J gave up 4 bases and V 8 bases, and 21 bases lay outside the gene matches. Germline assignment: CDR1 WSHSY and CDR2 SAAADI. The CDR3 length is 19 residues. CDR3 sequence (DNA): TGCGCCAGCTTGCCCCAACGGACAGGGGTAGGTATCGGATACAATGAGCAGTTCTTC. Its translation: CASLPQRTGVGIGYNEQFF.

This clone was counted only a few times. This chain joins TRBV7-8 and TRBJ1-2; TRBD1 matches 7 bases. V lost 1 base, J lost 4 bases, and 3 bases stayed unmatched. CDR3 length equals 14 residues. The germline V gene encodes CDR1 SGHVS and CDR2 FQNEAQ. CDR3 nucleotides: TGTGCCAGCAGCTTAGAGGGACAGCGCTATGGCTACACCTTC. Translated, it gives CASSLEGQRYGYTF.

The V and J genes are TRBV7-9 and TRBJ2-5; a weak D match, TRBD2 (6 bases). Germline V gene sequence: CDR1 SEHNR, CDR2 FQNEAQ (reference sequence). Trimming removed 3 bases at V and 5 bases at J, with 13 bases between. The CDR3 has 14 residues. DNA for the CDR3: TGTGCCAGCAGCTTGGGTACGGAGGGGGAGACCCAGTACTTC. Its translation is CASSLGTEGETQYF.

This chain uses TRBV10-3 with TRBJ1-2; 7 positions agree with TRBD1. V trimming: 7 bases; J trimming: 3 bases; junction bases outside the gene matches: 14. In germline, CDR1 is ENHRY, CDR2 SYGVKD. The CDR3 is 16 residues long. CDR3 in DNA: TGTGCCATCAAGGGAGGGGGCTCGGGGGCCGACTATGGCTACACCTTC. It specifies CAIKGGGSGADYGYTF.

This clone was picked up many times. The CDR3 bases are TGTGCCAGCAGCTTACAGGGGCCTTATGGCTACACCTTC. It translates to CASSLQGPYGYTF. The chain uses TRBV7-8 and TRBJ1-2; possibly TRBD1 for D (6 bases). The V end was cut by 2 bases, the J end by 5 bases, with 9 bases between. The CDR3 has 13 amino acids. CDR1 is SGHVS, CDR2 FQNEAQ, per germline.

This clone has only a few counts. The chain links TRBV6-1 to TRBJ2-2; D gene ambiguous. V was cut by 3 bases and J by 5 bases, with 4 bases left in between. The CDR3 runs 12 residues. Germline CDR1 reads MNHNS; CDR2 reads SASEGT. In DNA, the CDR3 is TGTGCCAGCAGTGATTGGACCGGGGAGCTGTTTTTT. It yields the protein CASSDWTGELFF.

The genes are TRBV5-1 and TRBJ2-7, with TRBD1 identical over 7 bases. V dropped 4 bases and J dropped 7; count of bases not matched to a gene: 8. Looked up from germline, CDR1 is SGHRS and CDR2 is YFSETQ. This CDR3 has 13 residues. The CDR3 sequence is CASSPTGLREQYF. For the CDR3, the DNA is TGCGCCAGCAGCCCGACAGGGTTGAGGGAGCAGTACTTC.

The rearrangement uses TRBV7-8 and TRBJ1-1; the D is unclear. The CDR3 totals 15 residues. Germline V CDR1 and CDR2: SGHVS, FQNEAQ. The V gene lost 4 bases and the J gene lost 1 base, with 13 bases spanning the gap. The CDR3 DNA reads TGTGCCAGCAGCTCCTCAATTACAGCGAACACTGAAGCTTTCTTT. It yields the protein CASSSSITANTEAFF.

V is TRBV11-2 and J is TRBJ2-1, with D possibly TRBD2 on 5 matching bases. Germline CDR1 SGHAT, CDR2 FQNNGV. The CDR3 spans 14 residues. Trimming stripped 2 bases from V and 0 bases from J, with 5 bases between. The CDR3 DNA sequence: TGTGCCAGCAGCTTAACTAGCTCCTACAATGAGCAGTTCTTC. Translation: CASSLTSSYNEQFF.

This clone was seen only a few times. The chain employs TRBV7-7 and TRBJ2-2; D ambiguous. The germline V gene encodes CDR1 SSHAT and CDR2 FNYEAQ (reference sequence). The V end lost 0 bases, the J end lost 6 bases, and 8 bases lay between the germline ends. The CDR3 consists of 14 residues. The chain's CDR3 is CASSLANSAGELFF. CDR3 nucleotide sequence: TGTGCCAGCAGCTTAGCGAACTCAGCCGGGGAGCTGTTTTTT.

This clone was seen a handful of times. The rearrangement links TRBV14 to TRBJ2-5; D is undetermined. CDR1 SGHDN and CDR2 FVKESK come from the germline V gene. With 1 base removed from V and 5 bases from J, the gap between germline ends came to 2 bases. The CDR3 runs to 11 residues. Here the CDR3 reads CASSQAETQYF. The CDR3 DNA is TGTGCCAGCAGCCAAGCTGAGACCCAGTACTTC.

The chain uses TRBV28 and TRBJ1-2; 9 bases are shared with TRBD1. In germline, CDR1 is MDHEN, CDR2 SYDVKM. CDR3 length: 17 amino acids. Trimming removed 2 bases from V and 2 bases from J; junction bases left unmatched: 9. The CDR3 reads CASSLGTGNDLNYGYTF. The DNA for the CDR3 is TGTGCCAGCAGTTTAGGGACAGGGAATGATTTAAACTATGGCTACACCTTC.

The CDR3 sequence is CASPLGLLYNSPLHF. Here the CDR3 DNA reads TGTGCCAGCCCCCTCGGACTGCTGTATAATTCACCCCTCCACTTT. V usage is TRBV27 and J usage is TRBJ1-6; D uncertain. The V and J ends lost 8 bases and 4 bases respectively, with 15 bases between them. The CDR3 consists of 15 residues. CDR1 and CDR2 from the germline V gene are MNHEY and SMNVEV (reference sequence).

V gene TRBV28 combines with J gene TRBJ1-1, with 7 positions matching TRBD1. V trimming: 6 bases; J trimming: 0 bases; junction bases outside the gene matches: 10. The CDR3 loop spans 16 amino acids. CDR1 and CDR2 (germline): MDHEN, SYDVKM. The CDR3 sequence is CASRGTGTAMNTEAFF. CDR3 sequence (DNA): TGTGCCAGCAGAGGAACCGGGACAGCTATGAACACTGAAGCTTTCTTT.

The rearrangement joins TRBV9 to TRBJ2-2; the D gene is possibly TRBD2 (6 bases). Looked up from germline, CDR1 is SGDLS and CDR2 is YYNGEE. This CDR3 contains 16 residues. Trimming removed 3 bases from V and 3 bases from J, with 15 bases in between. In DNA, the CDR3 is TGTGCCAGCAGCGCCCCGGGACTCGAGTACACCGGGGAGCTGTTTTTT. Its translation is CASSAPGLEYTGELFF.

The CDR3 nucleotides are TGTGCCAGCAGAGGGACTAGCGGATCGTACGAGCAGTACTTC. Its translation is CASRGTSGSYEQYF. The chain has TRBV28 and TRBJ2-7, with 11 bases fitting TRBD2. CDR3 length equals 14 residues. Germline CDR1 and CDR2: MDHEN and SYDVKM. The ends lost 6 bases at V and 4 bases at J; junction bases unmatched: 5.

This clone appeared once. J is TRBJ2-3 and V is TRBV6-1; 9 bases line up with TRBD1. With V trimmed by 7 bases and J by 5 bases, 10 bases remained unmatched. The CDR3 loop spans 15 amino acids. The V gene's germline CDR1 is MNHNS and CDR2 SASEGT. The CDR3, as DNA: TGTGCCAGCACACAGGGGGCAATGGTAGGAGATACGCAGTATTTT. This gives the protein CASTQGAMVGDTQYF.

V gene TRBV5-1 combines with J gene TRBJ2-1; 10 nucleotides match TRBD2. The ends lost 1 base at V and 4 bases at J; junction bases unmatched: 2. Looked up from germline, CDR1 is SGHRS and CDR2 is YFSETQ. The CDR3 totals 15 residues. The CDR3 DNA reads TGCGCCAGCAGCTTGACTAGCGGGGTATACAATGAGCAGTTCTTC. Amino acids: CASSLTSGVYNEQFF.

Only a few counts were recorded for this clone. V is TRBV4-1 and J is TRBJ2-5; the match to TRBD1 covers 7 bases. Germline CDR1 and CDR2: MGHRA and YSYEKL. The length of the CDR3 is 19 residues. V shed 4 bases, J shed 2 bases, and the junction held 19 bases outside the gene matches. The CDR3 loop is CASSPSPPQGPVTQETQYF. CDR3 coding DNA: TGCGCCAGCAGCCCATCCCCCCCACAGGGGCCAGTAACTCAAGAGACCCAGTACTTC.

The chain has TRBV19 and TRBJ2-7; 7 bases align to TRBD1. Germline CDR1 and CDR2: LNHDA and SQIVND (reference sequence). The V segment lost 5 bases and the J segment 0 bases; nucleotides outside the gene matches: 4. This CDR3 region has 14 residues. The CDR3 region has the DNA TGTGCCAGTAGTTGGGACAGAACCTCCTACGAGCAGTACTTC. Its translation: CASSWDRTSYEQYF. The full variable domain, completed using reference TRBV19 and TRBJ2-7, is DGGITQSPKYLFRKEGQNVTLSCEQNLNHDAMYWYRQDPGQGLRLIYYSQIVNDFQKGDIAEGYSVSREKKESFPLTVTSAQKNPTAFYLCASSWDRTSYEQYFGPGTRLTVT.

The CDR3 DNA follows: TGCAGCTATCAACTCACAGATACGCAGTATTTT. Encoded protein: CSYQLTDTQYF. The V and J genes are TRBV29-1 and TRBJ2-3; D is unclear. Germline lookup yields CDR1 SQVTM and CDR2 ANQGSEA. This CDR3 spans 11 amino acids. The V end lost 8 bases, the J end lost 2 bases, and 8 bases lay between the germline ends.

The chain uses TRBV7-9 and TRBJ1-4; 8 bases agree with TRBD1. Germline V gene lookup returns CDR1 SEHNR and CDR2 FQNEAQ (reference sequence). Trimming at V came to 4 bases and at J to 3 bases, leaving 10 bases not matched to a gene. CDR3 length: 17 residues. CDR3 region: CASSSTGASGANEKLFF. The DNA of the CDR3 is TGTGCCAGCAGCTCGACAGGGGCGTCCGGAGCTAATGAAAAACTGTTTTTT.